This TCR beta chain comes out of a study of beta chain features in type 1 diabetes. CDR1 and CDR2 from the germline V gene are GTSNPN and SVGIG (reference sequence). The CDR3 length equals 14 residues, ends included. About this clone: What it binds is not known. It is unclear where the CDR3 begins or ends on the DNA, so no DNA is shown, and the CDR3 is as TCRdb lists it.

Study findings and constraints: In cDNA sequencing, cells with high TCR expression could be over-represented.

The whole isolated RNA underwent reverse transcription, so sequencing captured expressed TCRB transcripts. An average of about 3.57 million reads was obtained for naive, central memory and regulatory T cell samples. Here immunoSEQ multiplex PCR was the method, and the copy in TCRdb shows in-frame clones only, minus some. The sample has about 39,000 clones, approximately 50% seen once. CD45RO/CCR7/CD25/CD127/CD95/CD27 separated CD4+ naive, central memory, regulatory and stem cell-like memory cells by sorting. This clonotype was sampled from a woman aged 18-29 years in good health. V and J are TRBV30 and TRBJ2-1; whether TRBD2, the table's D call, matches the DNA was not checked. Sample: central memory CD4+ T cells from blood. Here the CDR3 reads CACVASGSFSRPFF.